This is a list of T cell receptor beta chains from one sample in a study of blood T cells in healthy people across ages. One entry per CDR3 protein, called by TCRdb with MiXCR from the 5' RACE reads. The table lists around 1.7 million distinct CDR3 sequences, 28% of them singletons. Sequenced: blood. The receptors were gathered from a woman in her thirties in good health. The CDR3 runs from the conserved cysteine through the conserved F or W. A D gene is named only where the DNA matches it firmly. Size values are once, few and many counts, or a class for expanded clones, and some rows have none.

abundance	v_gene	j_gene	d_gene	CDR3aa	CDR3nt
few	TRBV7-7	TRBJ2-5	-	CASSNLDLEETQYF	TGTGCCAGCAGCAACCTCGACTTAGAAGAGACCCAGTACTTC
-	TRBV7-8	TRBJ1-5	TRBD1	CASRETGGYQPQHF	TGTGCCAGCAGGGAGACAGGGGGCTATCAGCCCCAGCATTTT
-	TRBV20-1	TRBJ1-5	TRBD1	CSARKDRVGNQPQHF	TGCAGTGCTAGAAAGGACAGGGTGGGCAATCAGCCCCAGCATTTT
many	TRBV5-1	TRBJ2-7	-	CASSLAEGPYEQYF	TGCGCCAGCAGCTTGGCGGAGGGCCCCTACGAGCAGTACTTC
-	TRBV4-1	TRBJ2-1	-	CASSQDRIYNEQFF	TGCGCCAGCAGCCAAGATCGAATCTACAATGAGCAGTTCTTC
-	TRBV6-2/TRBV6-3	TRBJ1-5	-	CASKLSRQGYQPQHF	TGTGCCAGCAAGCTCAGTCGCCAGGGGTATCAGCCCCAGCATTTT
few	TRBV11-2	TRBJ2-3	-	CASSRGGPSLTDTQYF	TGTGCCAGCAGCCGCGGGGGCCCTTCCCTCACAGATACGCAGTATTTT
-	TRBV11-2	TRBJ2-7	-	CASSLDGTLSHEQYF	TGTGCCAGCAGCTTAGACGGGACCCTCTCCCACGAGCAGTACTTC
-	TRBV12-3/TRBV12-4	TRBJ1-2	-	CASSWGEGGYTF	TGTGCCAGCAGTTGGGGGGAAGGTGGCTACACCTTC
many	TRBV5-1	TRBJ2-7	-	CASSPQGIYEQYF	TGCGCCAGCAGCCCACAGGGAATATACGAGCAGTACTTC
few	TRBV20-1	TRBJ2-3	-	CSARDRGPADTQYF	TGCAGTGCTAGAGATCGGGGCCCGGCAGATACGCAGTATTTT
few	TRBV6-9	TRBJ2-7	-	CASSLPPAAPYEQYF	TGTGCCAGCAGCCTCCCCCCAGCAGCCCCCTACGAGCAGTACTTC
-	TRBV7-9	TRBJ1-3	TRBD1	CASTRDRDRAASTIYF	TGTGCCAGCACCCGAGACCGGGACAGGGCGGCTAGCACCATATATTTT
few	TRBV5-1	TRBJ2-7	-	CARDSYEQYF	TGCGCCAGGGACTCCTACGAGCAGTACTTC
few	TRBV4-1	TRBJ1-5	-	CASSQDNRRNQPQHF	TGCGCCAGCAGCCAAGATAACAGGCGAAATCAGCCCCAGCATTTT
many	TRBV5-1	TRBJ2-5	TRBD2	CASSWGLAGQETQYF	TGCGCCAGCAGCTGGGGACTAGCGGGACAAGAGACCCAGTACTTC
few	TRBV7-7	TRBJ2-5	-	CASSPISGGRETQYF	TGTGCCAGCAGCCCCATCAGTGGTGGGCGGGAGACCCAGTACTTC
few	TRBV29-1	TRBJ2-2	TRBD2	CSVLPGTSITGELFF	TGCAGCGTTTTGCCGGGGACTAGCATCACCGGGGAGCTGTTTTTT
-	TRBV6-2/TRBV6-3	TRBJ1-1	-	CASSRGVRARDRGTKAFF	TGTGCCAGCAGCCGAGGAGTCAGGGCGCGCGATCGAGGAACTAAAGCTTTCTTT
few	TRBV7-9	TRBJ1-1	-	CASSFGFWAFF	TGTGCCAGCAGCTTTGGTTTTTGGGCTTTCTTT
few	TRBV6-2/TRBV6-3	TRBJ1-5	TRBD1	CASSLLGTGNQPQHF	TGTGCCAGCAGTCTACTTGGGACAGGCAATCAGCCCCAGCATTTT
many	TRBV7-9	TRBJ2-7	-	CASSLGYSYEQYF	TGCGCCAGCAGCTTGGGATACAGTTACGAGCAGTACTTC
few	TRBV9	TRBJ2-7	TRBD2	CASSLLSGSAYEQYF	TGTGCCAGCAGCCTCTTAAGCGGGAGTGCCTACGAGCAGTACTTC
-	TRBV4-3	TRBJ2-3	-	CASSQDQTGPDTQYF	TGCGCCAGCAGCCAAGATCAAACGGGCCCAGATACGCAGTATTTT
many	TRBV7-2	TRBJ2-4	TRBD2	CASSWTSGRENIQYF	TGTGCCAGCAGCTGGACTAGCGGGAGAGAAAACATTCAGTACTTC
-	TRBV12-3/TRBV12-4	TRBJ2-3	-	CASSHGTGTSQYF	TGTGCCAGCAGTCACGGCACAGGGACTTCGCAGTATTTT
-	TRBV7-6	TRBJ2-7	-	CASSVNGDEQYF	TGTGCCAGCAGCGTCAATGGCGACGAGCAGTACTTC
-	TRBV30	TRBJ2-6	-	CAWATARLAGANVLTF	TGTGCCTGGGCGACAGCAAGATTGGCTGGGGCCAACGTCCTGACTTTC
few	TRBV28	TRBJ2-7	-	CASSLSTGNEQYF	TGTGCCAGCAGTTTATCGACAGGTAACGAGCAGTACTTC
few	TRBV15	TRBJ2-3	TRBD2	CATSRDRRAGVSTDTQYF	TGTGCCACCAGCAGAGACCGGCGAGCGGGGGTCAGCACAGATACGCAGTATTTT